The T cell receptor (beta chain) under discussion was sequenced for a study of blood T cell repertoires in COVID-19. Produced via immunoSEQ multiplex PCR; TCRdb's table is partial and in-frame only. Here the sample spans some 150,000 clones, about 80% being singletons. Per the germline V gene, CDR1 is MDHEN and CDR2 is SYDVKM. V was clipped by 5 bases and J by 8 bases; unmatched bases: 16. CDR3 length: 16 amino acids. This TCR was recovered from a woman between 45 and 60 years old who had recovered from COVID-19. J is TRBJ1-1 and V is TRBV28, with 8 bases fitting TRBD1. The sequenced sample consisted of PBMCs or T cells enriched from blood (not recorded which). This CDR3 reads CASSPTGVAMISEAFF. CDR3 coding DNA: TGTGCCAGCAGTCCGACAGGGGTCGCAATGATTAGCGAAGCTTTCTTT.